This T cell receptor beta chain comes out of a study of OX40 agonist ivuxolimab in advanced cancers. Study at large: Patients received ivuxolimab, an agonistic anti-OX40 (CD134) antibody.

Clones were sequenced by immunoSEQ multiplex PCR, and TCRdb holds only the in-frame ones, with some missing. The data hold more than 20,000 clones, with approximately 70% observed a single time. Patients were excluded for autoimmune disease history or systemic immunosuppression. Sampling of blood occurred at baseline, cycle 4 day 1, and cycle 7 day 1. Study-level results: Partial responders dosed at 0.1-3.0 mg/kg displayed clonal expansion ranking among the lowest.

The CDR3 consists of 16 residues. With 3 bases clipped from V and 2 bases from J, the junction kept 7 bases outside the gene matches. CDR1 SGDLS and CDR2 YYNGEE come from the germline V gene. Comment on this clone: Its specificity is not known.

The chain recombines TRBV9 with TRBJ1-1; TRBD1 agrees at 10 bases. This receptor was obtained from an adult with an advanced solid tumor such as melanoma, head and neck, liver or kidney cancer. Here the sequenced sample was CD4+ or CD8+ T cells sorted from blood, taken in a trial of the OX40 agonist ivuxolimab. CDR3 region: CASSANRDRGNTEAFF. In DNA form, the CDR3 reads TGTGCCAGCAGCGCAAACCGGGACAGGGGCAACACTGAAGCTTTCTTT.